This TCR beta chain was captured by sequencing in a study of CD8 T cells in ankylosing spondylitis. With V trimmed by 5 bases and J by 6 bases, 8 bases remained unmatched. Germline V gene lookup returns CDR1 MNHEY and CDR2 SVGAGI. The CDR3 is made up of 15 amino acids. This clonotype turned up a few times. The antigen remains undetermined. TCRdb passed the 5' RACE reads through MiXCR, listing each CDR3 protein once. The sample records 150,000 to 200,000 distinct CDR3 sequences, around 19% being singletons. Overall study results and limits: It appeared that ankylosing spondylitis blood was characterized by a TCR beta motif of about eight highly homologous variants. Certain motif variants had earlier been reported in reactive arthritis synovial fluid and blood.

The sequenced sample was blood, either unsorted or a sorted T cell fraction (not recorded which). The gene calls are TRBV6-5 and TRBJ1-5; 9 bases are a match to TRBD1. The receptor was isolated from a male donor with ankylosing spondylitis or in good health (not recorded which). This CDR3 reads CASSRTGGGRQPQHF. The CDR3 region has the DNA TGTGCCAGCAGTAGAACAGGGGGCGGACGTCAGCCCCAGCATTTT.